This T cell receptor (beta chain) was profiled in a study of T cells in Graves' hyperthyroidism and ophthalmopathy. This clonotype has at least ten counts. TCR beta CDR3 regions were amplified from RNA transcripts. Using the HTBI primer set, a first-round RT-PCR was run on the TCR CDR3. MiXCR was run by TCRdb on the multiplex PCR reads, yielding one entry per CDR3 protein. Found here are about 37,000 distinct CDR3 sequences, 52% of them singletons; the top ten hold about 17%. With 6 bases clipped from V and 3 bases from J, the junction kept 9 bases outside the gene matches. The CDR3 length is 14 residues. From germline, CDR1 is DFQATT and CDR2 SNEGSKA (reference sequence).

The sequenced material came from blood. The receptor's source is a man aged 35 to 55 with Graves' ophthalmopathy. The gene calls are TRBV20-1 and TRBJ2-5, with 8 bases aligning to TRBD2. The CDR3 loop reads CSAPRGAGEETQYF. For the CDR3, the DNA is TGCAGTGCCCCGAGGGGAGCGGGGGAAGAGACCCAGTACTTC.